A single sample gave rise to the 23 T cell receptor beta chains below, sequenced in a study of T cell responses to AZD1222 COVID-19 vaccine. This table comes from immunoSEQ multiplex PCR, and its TCRdb copy is limited to in-frame clones, with some not included. The table lists 200,000 or so clones, over 80% of them singletons. The sample here was peripheral blood, taken on day 0 of AZD1222 vaccination. Receptor source: an adult in good health.

This sequence joins TRBV9 and TRBJ1-2, with unresolved D. Trimming took off 0 bases at V and 4 bases at J, with 13 bases between the two ends. The CDR3 spans 15 residues. Looked up from germline, CDR1 is SGDLS and CDR2 is YYNGEE. CDR3 in amino acids: CASSVDSAGGYGYTF. The CDR3 DNA sequence: TGTGCCAGCAGCGTAGATTCGGCAGGAGGCTATGGCTACACCTTC.

The chain uses TRBV7-9 and TRBJ2-7, with D perhaps matching TRBD1 (5 bases). The germline V and J ends were trimmed by 1 base and 5 bases, with 9 bases remaining between them. CDR3 length: 13 amino acids. The germline V gene has CDR1 SEHNR and CDR2 FQNEAQ (reference sequence). The chain's CDR3 is CASSLGTHNEQYF. CDR3 nucleotides: TGTGCCAGCAGCTTAGGGACACACAACGAGCAGTACTTC. Together with reference TRBV7-9 and TRBJ2-7, the CDR3 gives the full variable domain: DTGVSQNPRHKITKRGQNVTFRCDPISEHNRLYWYRQTLGQGPEFLTYFQNEAQLEKSRLLSDRFSAERPKGSFSTLEIQRTEQGDSAMYLCASSLGTHNEQYFGPGTRLTVT.

The sample holds one count of this clone. The chain uses TRBV7-9 and TRBJ2-1, with D tentatively TRBD1 (6 bases). Trimming shortened V by 5 bases and J by 9 bases, and 14 bases separated the two germline ends. The CDR3 has 13 amino acids. Germline V gives CDR1 SEHNR, CDR2 FQNEAQ (reference sequence). The CDR3 loop reads CASSPRSGAEQFF. In nucleotides, the CDR3 is TGTGCCAGCAGCCCACGATCAGGGGCTGAGCAGTTCTTC.

The genes are TRBV7-9 and TRBJ1-1, with D unclear. Trimming pared 5 bases from V and 3 bases from J, leaving 13 bases between. The CDR3 runs 14 residues. Germline values: CDR1 SEHNR, CDR2 FQNEAQ (reference sequence). CDR3 amino acids: CASSPLVWDTEAFF. The CDR3 DNA reads as TGTGCCAGCAGCCCACTGGTATGGGACACTGAAGCTTTCTTT.

The J gene is TRBJ2-2, the V gene TRBV7-2, with 7 bases fitting TRBD1. Germline CDR1 is SGHTA and CDR2 is FQGNSA. The CDR3 runs to 12 residues. Trimming cost V 5 bases and J 8 bases; bases outside gene matches: 2. The CDR3 loop reads CASSRGQGELFF. CDR3 nucleotides: TGTGCCAGCAGCCGGGGACAGGGGGAGCTGTTTTTT.

This clone was recorded only once. Distinct nucleotide sequences in the sample also encode this CDR3. The gene calls are TRBV11-2 and TRBJ1-1; D possibly corresponds to TRBD1 (6 bases). Germline lookup yields CDR1 SGHAT and CDR2 FQNNGV. CDR3 length equals 13 residues. V lost 4 bases and J lost 1, with 7 bases in between. CDR3 coding DNA: TGTGCCAGCAGCTCACAGGGGAACACTGAAGCTTTCTTT. This gives the protein CASSSQGNTEAFF. Full variable domain (rest looked up from reference TRBV11-2 and TRBJ1-1): EAGVAQSPRYKIIEKRQSVAFWCNPISGHATLYWYQQILGQGPKLLIQFQNNGVVDDSQLPKDRFSAERLKGVDSTLKIQPAKLEDSAVYLCASSSQGNTEAFFGQGTRLTVV.

The V and J genes are TRBV7-9 and TRBJ2-7, with D perhaps given as TRBD1 or TRBD2 (5 bases each). Germline V gene sequence: CDR1 SEHNR, CDR2 FQNEAQ (reference sequence). V was cut by 4 bases and J by 0 bases, with 13 bases left in between. The CDR3 loop spans 15 amino acids. Here the CDR3 reads CASSYGTWTSYEQYV. The CDR3 DNA reads TGTGCCAGCAGCTACGGGACGTGGACCTCCTACGAGCAGTACGTC.

This clone was seen only a few times. This rearrangement joins TRBV4-2 to TRBJ2-1, with a tentative D call TRBD2 (5 bases). CDR1 LGHNA and CDR2 YNFKEQ come from the germline V gene. V was pared by 0 bases and J by 10 bases, with 19 bases between. The CDR3 covers 16 residues. CDR3 sequence: CASSQDGTSRGLEQFF. In nucleotides, the CDR3 is TGTGCCAGCAGCCAAGACGGAACTAGTCGAGGATTGGAGCAGTTCTTC.

V usage is TRBV11-2 and J usage is TRBJ2-1; D is uncertain. The CDR3 loop spans 14 amino acids. Deletions cut 4 bases from V and 5 bases from J, with 12 bases between. The germline CDR1 and CDR2 sequences are SGHAT and FQNNGV. The CDR3 nucleotides are TGTGCCAGCAGCTCCCAATCGGGCCACAATGAGCAGTTCTTC. Residues: CASSSQSGHNEQFF.

The chain is built from TRBV6-2 or TRBV6-3 and TRBJ2-5; tentatively, D is TRBD1 or TRBD2 (5 bases each). Germline CDR1 is MNHEY and CDR2 is SVGEGT. Trimming stripped 5 bases from V and 5 bases from J, with 15 bases between. CDR3 length: 14 residues. The CDR3 protein is CASSRVGPPETQYF. The CDR3 DNA is TGTGCCAGCAGTCGGGTGGGACCGCCGGAGACCCAGTACTTC.

CDR3 loop: CASCRVRERQPQHF. The DNA of the CDR3 is TGTGCCAGCTGCCGCGTCAGGGAACGTCAGCCCCAGCATTTT. The chain employs TRBV2 and TRBJ1-5, with D maybe TRBD1 (5 bases). The CDR3 extends over 14 amino acids. V gave up 8 bases and J gave up 6 bases, with 17 bases separating them. Germline V gene sequence: CDR1 SNHLY, CDR2 FYNNEI. The full variable domain, in which reference TRBV2 and TRBJ1-5 provide the parts outside the CDR3, is EPEVTQTPSHQVTQMGQEVILRCVPISNHLYFYWYRQILGQKVEFLVSFYNNEISEKSEIFDDQFSVERPDGSNFTLKIRSTKLEDSAMYFCASCRVRERQPQHFGDGTRLSIL.

The table lists this clone with many counts. J is TRBJ2-2 and V is TRBV19, with 11 positions matching TRBD2. The V and J ends lost 4 bases and 7 bases, in that order; junction bases with no gene match: 8. The CDR3 extends over 16 amino acids. Germline CDR1 LNHDA, CDR2 SQIVND (reference sequence). The CDR3 sequence is CASSSPSGRWNGELFF. The CDR3 bases are TGTGCCAGTAGTAGCCCTAGCGGGAGGTGGAACGGGGAGCTGTTTTTT.

The V and J genes are TRBV6-1 and TRBJ1-2; 7 bases map to TRBD1. The CDR3 totals 16 residues. Germline CDR1 is MNHNS and CDR2 is SASEGT. The V gene end was trimmed by 3 bases and the J gene end by 6 bases; junction bases not matched to a gene: 13. The CDR3 nucleotides read TGTGCCAGCAGTGATGGGCCTAACAGGGGAGGGGATGGCTACACCTTC. Residues: CASSDGPNRGGDGYTF.

J is TRBJ2-1 and V is TRBV27; 10 bases align to TRBD1. The CDR3 has 16 amino acids. Germline V lookup: CDR1 MNHEY, CDR2 SMNVEV (reference sequence). J was trimmed by 2 bases and V by 4 bases; bases with no gene match: 5. The CDR3 nucleotides read TGTGCCAGCAGTTCCCAGACAGGGGGCCCCTACAATGAGCAGTTCTTC. This encodes CASSSQTGGPYNEQFF.

V is TRBV7-2 and J is TRBJ2-7; D is tentatively TRBD1 or TRBD2 (5 bases each). Germline lookup yields CDR1 SGHTA and CDR2 FQGNSA. The CDR3 length is 14 residues. V dropped 1 base and J dropped 1 base, with 8 bases sitting between them. The CDR3 is CASSLVGGSYEQYF. Here the CDR3 DNA reads TGTGCCAGCAGCTTAGTTGGGGGATCCTACGAGCAGTACTTC. Supplemented by reference TRBV7-2 and TRBJ2-7, the full variable domain reads GAGVSQSPSNKVTEKGKDVELRCDPISGHTALYWYRQSLGQGLEFLIYFQGNSAPDKSGLPSDRFSAERTGGSVSTLTIQRTQQEDSAVYLCASSLVGGSYEQYFGPGTRLTVT.

The J gene is TRBJ1-2, the V gene TRBV6-5; unclear D gene. CDR1 and CDR2 from the germline V gene are MNHEY and SVGAGI. The CDR3 has 13 amino acids. Trimming removed 3 bases from V and 0 bases from J, with 5 bases in between. The CDR3 DNA is TGTGCCAGCAGTTATGATGCTAACTATGGCTACACCTTC. Its protein is CASSYDANYGYTF.

This chain joins TRBV12-3 or TRBV12-4 and TRBJ2-7; the D is unclear. The V end lost 3 bases, the J end lost 3 bases, and 9 bases lay between the germline ends. The length of the CDR3 is 13 residues. CDR3 sequence: CASSLGLFYEQYF. As DNA, the CDR3 is TGTGCCAGCAGTTTGGGCCTCTTCTACGAGCAGTACTTC.

The CDR3 nucleotides are TGCGCCAGCAGCCAAGAAGAGAGAAAAGCGCAGTTCTTC. Translating it yields CASSQEERKAQFF. This chain uses TRBV4-1 with TRBJ2-1; D unresolved. CDR1 is MGHRA, CDR2 YSYEKL, per germline. This CDR3 region has 13 residues. Trimming cost V 0 bases and J 12 bases, with 12 bases left between them.

The chain has TRBV29-1 and TRBJ1-1; D is undetermined. Trimming shortened V by 6 bases and J by 3 bases, and 20 bases separated the two germline ends. CDR1 is SQVTM and CDR2 is ANQGSEA in the germline V gene. The CDR3 runs 15 residues. The CDR3 is CSVPVPEPGDTEAFF. CDR3 nucleotides: TGCAGCGTCCCTGTCCCGGAACCGGGAGACACTGAAGCTTTCTTT. Full variable domain (outside the CDR3, taken from reference TRBV29-1 and TRBJ1-1): SAVISQKPSRDICQRGTSLTIQCQVDSQVTMMFWYRQQPGQSLTLIATANQGSEATYESGFVIDKFPISRPNLTFSTLTVSNMSPEDSSIYLCSVPVPEPGDTEAFFGQGTRLTVV.

The rearrangement uses TRBV5-1 and TRBJ2-3; 8 bases are a match to TRBD1. CDR3 length equals 16 residues. In germline, CDR1 is SGHRS, CDR2 YFSETQ. V was clipped by 0 bases and J by 5 bases; unmatched bases: 8. In DNA form, the CDR3 reads TGCGCCAGCAGCTTGGCCTTACAGGGGGTAAAAGATACGCAGTATTTT. Residues: CASSLALQGVKDTQYF.

The chain is built from TRBV30 and TRBJ1-4; D call uncertain. The ends were cut back, 0 bases at V and 7 bases at J, with 9 bases in the middle. The CDR3 totals 13 residues. CDR1 GTSNPN and CDR2 SVGIG come from the germline V gene (reference sequence). The CDR3 bases are TGTGCCTGGAGTGTAGCGGGAGGTGAAAAACTGTTTTTT. It is translated as CAWSVAGGEKLFF.

This rearrangement joins TRBV7-9 to TRBJ1-1; no reliable D call. Germline lookup yields CDR1 SEHNR and CDR2 FQNEAQ (reference sequence). Trimming shortened V by 2 bases and J by 1 base, and 11 bases separated the two germline ends. This CDR3 region has 15 residues. CDR3 coding DNA: TGTGCCAGCAGCTTAACGCCGGTAGAGAACACTGAAGCTTTCTTT. Its translation is CASSLTPVENTEAFF.

The chain employs TRBV19 and TRBJ2-3; D gene unclear. Germline-derived CDR1 and CDR2 are LNHDA and SQIVND (reference sequence). The V and J ends lost 8 bases and 0 bases respectively, with 15 bases between them. The length of the CDR3 is 15 residues. CDR3 nucleotide sequence: TGTGCCAGTTCTCCTTACGGGCCGAGCACAGATACGCAGTATTTT. Protein product: CASSPYGPSTDTQYF.